These 10 T cell receptor beta chains originate from one sample sequenced in a study of vaccination and CD4 T cells after COVID-19. Treatment meaning: roughly ten-day PBMC culture with coronavirus spike peptide pools or control peptides (ViraFEST assay). Their antigen targets remain unknown. Cultured CD4+ T cell DNA underwent sequencing with the Oncomine TCR Beta short-read assay. TCRdb itself ran the PCR reads through MiXCR, one entry per CDR3 protein. The sample has about 15,000 distinct CDR3 sequences, around 46% seen once; the top ten hold around 12%. Source material: CD4+ T cells from blood, cultured in vitro. All receptors come from a human donor who had recovered from COVID-19.

The chain's CDR3 is CATSDPGLGQPQHF. In nucleotides, the CDR3 is TGTGCCACCAGTGACCCAGGGTTAGGTCAGCCCCAGCATTTT. The V call is TRBV24-1, the J call TRBJ1-5; tentatively, D is TRBD1 (5 bases). The CDR3 totals 14 residues. Trimming left V 4 bases short and J 6 bases short, with 12 bases between. Germline V gene sequence: CDR1 KGHDR, CDR2 SFDVKD.

The chain links TRBV28 to TRBJ1-1, with no clear D. From germline, CDR1 is MDHEN and CDR2 SYDVKM. The CDR3 covers 12 residues. The germline V and J ends were trimmed by 4 bases and 6 bases, with 9 bases remaining between them. The CDR3 DNA reads TGTGCCAGCAGTTCGCTCCCGTCTGAAGCTTTCTTT. It translates to CASSSLPSEAFF.

The chain recombines TRBV4-1 with TRBJ1-1; the D is unclear. This CDR3 is built from 13 residues. The germline V gene encodes CDR1 MGHRA and CDR2 YSYEKL. V shed 0 bases and J shed 7 bases, with 9 bases lying between them. Here the CDR3 DNA reads TGCGCCAGCAGCCAAGATGAGTTAGTTGAAGCTTTCTTT. It translates to CASSQDELVEAFF.

This CDR3 reads CASSSQGGAYEQYF. CDR3 coding DNA: TGTGCCAGCAGCTCACAGGGGGGCGCCTACGAGCAGTACTTC. The chain has TRBV2 and TRBJ2-7; 8 nucleotides match TRBD1. The CDR3 runs 14 residues. Germline values: CDR1 SNHLY, CDR2 FYNNEI. The V gene end was trimmed by 6 bases and the J gene end by 2 bases; junction bases not matched to a gene: 6.

The table lists this clonotype with a few counts. The chain combines TRBV15 with TRBJ1-4, with D hard to call. V dropped 1 base and J dropped 10 bases, with 13 bases sitting between them. The CDR3 sequence is 14 residues long. Germline-derived CDR1 and CDR2 are LNHNV and YYDKDF (reference sequence). The CDR3 sequence is CATSRGGEGVKLFF. The DNA for the CDR3 is TGTGCCACCAGCAGAGGAGGCGAGGGCGTAAAACTGTTTTTT.

The table lists this clonotype with a count of one. J is TRBJ2-3 and V is TRBV27, with 10 bases aligning to TRBD2. V lost 5 bases and J lost 4; bases outside the gene matches: 9. The CDR3 covers 16 residues. Germline V lookup: CDR1 MNHEY, CDR2 SMNVEV (reference sequence). This CDR3 is CASSPLAGGYSDTQYF. The CDR3 DNA follows: TGTGCCAGCAGTCCTTTAGCGGGGGGCTACTCAGATACGCAGTATTTT.

The chain recombines TRBV20-1 with TRBJ1-5; D may be TRBD1 (6 bases). The CDR3 loop spans 13 amino acids. Trimming removed 6 bases at V and 2 bases at J, with 11 bases between. Germline-derived CDR1 and CDR2 are DFQATT and SNEGSKA (reference sequence). The CDR3 DNA reads as TGCAGTGCGGTCAGACAGGGCAATCAGCCCCAGCATTTT. It is translated as CSAVRQGNQPQHF.

This clonotype has a handful of counts. The V call is TRBV27, the J call TRBJ1-5; no firm D call. CDR3 length equals 15 residues. Trimming took off 3 bases at V and 6 bases at J, with 15 bases between the two ends. The germline gives CDR1 MNHEY, CDR2 SMNVEV (reference sequence). The CDR3 sequence: CASSFSRAQSQPQHF. The CDR3 nucleotides are TGTGCCAGCAGTTTCTCGAGGGCCCAAAGTCAGCCCCAGCATTTT.

The table lists this clonotype with a few counts. The V gene is TRBV6-2 or TRBV6-3, the J gene TRBJ2-7, with TRBD2 matching 13 bases. The CDR3 has 16 residues. Trimming at V came to 6 bases and at J to 2 bases, leaving 7 bases not matched to a gene. The germline gives CDR1 MNHEY, CDR2 SVGEGT. Here the CDR3 DNA reads TGTGCCAGCAGCTCGGGACTAGCGGGACGACCCTACGAGCAGTACTTC. Residues: CASSSGLAGRPYEQYF.

This clonotype was seen a handful of times. The genes are TRBV6-5 and TRBJ1-6, with D possibly TRBD1 on 5 matching bases. V gave up 2 bases and J gave up 3 bases, with 14 bases separating them. The germline V gene has CDR1 MNHEY and CDR2 SVGAGI. The CDR3 spans 17 residues. The CDR3 region is CASSYGVRQIYNSPLHF. CDR3 bases: TGTGCCAGCAGTTACGGTGTGAGACAGATCTATAATTCACCCCTCCACTTT.